These 5 T cell receptor beta chains share one sample of origin, sequenced in a study of graft-versus-host responses after intestinal transplantation. The protocol was immunoSEQ multiplex PCR, while the TCRdb copy is restricted to in-frame clones and leaves out a portion. The table has some 80,000 clones, around 93% seen once; the top ten hold about 8%. The antigens of these receptors remain unknown. Material: unstimulated CD8+ T cells sorted from spleen or lymph node cells, obtained before transplant. The receptors were sampled from a human donor who was the organ donor for an intestinal transplant.

CDR3 DNA: TGTGCCAGCAGGGGGACTAGCGGGTTTCGGAACGTGGCCTACGAGCAGTACTTC. Translated: CASRGTSGFRNVAYEQYF. The V call is TRBV2, the J call TRBJ2-7; 12 bases line up with TRBD2. Germline assignment: CDR1 SNHLY and CDR2 FYNNEI. The ends lost 6 bases at V and 2 bases at J; junction bases unmatched: 14. This CDR3 contains 18 residues.

The chain couples TRBV30 to TRBJ1-1, with D unresolved. CDR1 is GTSNPN, CDR2 SVGIG, per germline (reference sequence). V was clipped by 2 bases and J by 4 bases, with 5 bases between them. There are 11 residues in the CDR3. CDR3 DNA: TGTGCCTGGAGTCTTGGCACTGAAGCTTTCTTT. Its protein product is CAWSLGTEAFF.

The V gene is TRBV19, the J gene TRBJ2-3; D unclear. The CDR3 sequence is 15 residues long. From germline, CDR1 is LNHDA and CDR2 SQIVND (reference sequence). Trimming shortened V by 0 bases and J by 6 bases, and 13 bases separated the two germline ends. For the CDR3, the DNA is TGTGCCAGTAGTATAGATCGACTCAGAGAGGATACGCAGTATTTT. Translation gives CASSIDRLREDTQYF. Full variable domain (rest looked up from reference TRBV19 and TRBJ2-3): DGGITQSPKYLFRKEGQNVTLSCEQNLNHDAMYWYRQDPGQGLRLIYYSQIVNDFQKGDIAEGYSVSREKKESFPLTVTSAQKNPTAFYLCASSIDRLREDTQYFGPGTRLTVL.

This rearrangement joins TRBV5-4 to TRBJ2-2, with D uncertain. Germline V gene sequence: CDR1 SGHNT, CDR2 YYREEE (reference sequence). This CDR3 spans 13 amino acids. The V end lost 3 bases, the J end lost 5 bases, and 8 bases lay between the germline ends. The CDR3 DNA sequence: TGTGCCAGCAGCTCCTATATAACCGGGGAGCTGTTTTTT. This translates into CASSSYITGELFF.

The V gene is TRBV7-6, the J gene TRBJ1-1, with 9 bases fitting TRBD1. The germline gives CDR1 SGHVS, CDR2 FNYEAQ. CDR3 length equals 15 residues. The V and J ends lost 4 bases and 3 bases, in that order; junction bases with no gene match: 6. The CDR3 nucleotides read TGTGCCAGCAGCTCAGGACAGGGGATGGACACTGAAGCTTTCTTT. It specifies CASSSGQGMDTEAFF.